This entry is about one T cell receptor (beta chain). Its cognate antigen is unknown. The trim removed 5 bases at V and 8 bases at J, leaving 8 bases unmatched. In germline, CDR1 is GTSNPN, CDR2 SVGIG (reference sequence). CDR3 length: 12 residues. These data come from a study of cytomegalovirus exposure and HLA in healthy donors. The primer mix had 60 Vbeta and 13 Jbeta primers. The repertoire was sequenced with immunoSEQ multiplex PCR; TCRdb's copy has only in-frame clones and lacks some. The table shows under 150,000 clones, with more than 60% occurring only once. Study outcomes and limitations: Based on reports, TCR beta sequences accurately predicted HLA-A and HLA-B alleles for most subjects.

Sequenced input: PBMCs. This sequence joins TRBV30 and TRBJ1-2; TRBD1 matches at 7 bases. This sequence was found in a male donor in good health and CMV-seronegative. The CDR3 region has the DNA TGTGCCTGGGACCCGGGACAGCGGGGCTACACCTTC. This sequence encodes CAWDPGQRGYTF.